The 5 T cell receptor beta chains presented below share a single source sample, sequenced in a study of OX40 agonist ivuxolimab in advanced cancers. Only in-frame clones appear in the TCRdb table, and some are missing; sequencing was by immunoSEQ multiplex PCR. The repertoire holds approximately 25,000 clones, approximately 80% seen once, with around 19% in the top ten. The sequences come from CD4+ or CD8+ T cells sorted from blood, collected in a trial of the OX40 agonist ivuxolimab. The receptors were gathered from an adult with an advanced solid tumor such as melanoma, head and neck, liver or kidney cancer.

The chain recombines TRBV5-1 with TRBJ1-6; D gene unclear. Germline CDR1 reads SGHRS; CDR2 reads YFSETQ. V lost 0 bases and J 8 bases, leaving 12 bases between the germline ends. The CDR3 runs 15 residues. This chain's CDR3 is CASSLGAQEDSPLHF. The CDR3 DNA is TGCGCCAGCAGCTTGGGGGCCCAAGAAGATTCACCCCTCCACTTT. The variable domain in full, with the rest retrieved from reference TRBV5-1 and TRBJ1-6, is KAGVTQTPRYLIKTRGQQVTLSCSPISGHRSVSWYQQTPGQGLQFLFEYFSETQRNKGNFPGRFSGRQFSNSRSEMNVSTLELGDSALYLCASSLGAQEDSPLHFGNGTRLTVT.

This rearrangement joins TRBV10-3 to TRBJ1-5; D remains unclear. Trimming stripped 0 bases from V and 4 bases from J, with 16 bases between. CDR3 length equals 17 residues. Germline CDR1 is ENHRY and CDR2 is SYGVKD. The CDR3 DNA reads TGTGCCATCAGTGAGTCCCCGGTGGCCTTTAATAATCAGCCCCAGCATTTT. Its translation: CAISESPVAFNNQPQHF.

The CDR3 DNA reads as TGTGCCACCAGCAGACCGGACAGGATGTCAGGGGAGCTGTTTTTT. It yields the protein CATSRPDRMSGELFF. The V and J genes are TRBV15 and TRBJ2-2; the match to TRBD1 covers 7 bases. J gave up 8 bases and V 2 bases, and 8 bases lay outside the gene matches. The CDR3 is 15 amino acids. The germline V gene has CDR1 LNHNV and CDR2 YYDKDF (reference sequence).

The chain employs TRBV30 and TRBJ2-3; 11 nucleotides align to TRBD2. This CDR3 has 15 residues. With V trimmed by 0 bases and J by 6 bases, 5 bases remained unmatched. CDR1 is GTSNPN and CDR2 is SVGIG in the germline V gene (reference sequence). This CDR3 reads CAWSVGTSGADTQYF. The CDR3 nucleotides read TGTGCCTGGAGTGTAGGGACTAGCGGTGCCGATACGCAGTATTTT.

This rearrangement joins TRBV9 to TRBJ2-1, with 13 bases lining up with TRBD2. V dropped 2 bases and J dropped 4; count of bases not matched to a gene: 3. Germline loops: CDR1 SGDLS, CDR2 YYNGEE. The length of the CDR3 is 16 residues. CDR3 region: CASSVGGLAGYNEQFF. For the CDR3, the DNA is TGTGCCAGCAGCGTCGGGGGACTAGCGGGGTACAATGAGCAGTTCTTC. Full variable domain (outside the CDR3, taken from reference TRBV9 and TRBJ2-1): DSGVTQTPKHLITATGQRVTLRCSPRSGDLSVYWYQQSLDQGLQFLIQYYNGEERAKGNILERFSAQQFPDLHSELNLSSLELGDSALYFCASSVGGLAGYNEQFFGPGTRLTVL.